This T cell receptor (beta chain) stems from a study of blood T cell repertoires in COVID-19. Study details: Acute-phase and convalescent COVID-19 samples originated in the United States, Italy and Spain. Nucleic acid was either cDNA or gDNA, and it came from T cells, B-cell-depleted T cells, or PBMCs.

The CDR3 contains 14 residues. V lost 2 bases and J lost 5, with 12 bases in between. The germline gives CDR1 SGHTA, CDR2 FQGNSA. This clone was counted between two and nine times. In the authors' workflow: From reference gene primer amplification, estimates of nucleated cell counts were derived. The data were produced by immunoSEQ multiplex PCR, yet TCRdb's version contains in-frame clones alone and is incomplete. That table is the source of V, J and clone size, and D and trimming were worked out from the DNA. The repertoire holds approximately 58,000 clones, with about 76% as singletons. The V gene is TRBV7-2, the J gene TRBJ1-1; weak D call: TRBD1 (5 bases). The source is a man between 70 and 80 years old with active or convalescent COVID-19. The source material was peripheral blood. The CDR3 loop reads CASSLMGLETEAFF. CDR3 bases: TGTGCCAGCAGCTTAATGGGGCTGGAAACTGAAGCTTTCTTT.